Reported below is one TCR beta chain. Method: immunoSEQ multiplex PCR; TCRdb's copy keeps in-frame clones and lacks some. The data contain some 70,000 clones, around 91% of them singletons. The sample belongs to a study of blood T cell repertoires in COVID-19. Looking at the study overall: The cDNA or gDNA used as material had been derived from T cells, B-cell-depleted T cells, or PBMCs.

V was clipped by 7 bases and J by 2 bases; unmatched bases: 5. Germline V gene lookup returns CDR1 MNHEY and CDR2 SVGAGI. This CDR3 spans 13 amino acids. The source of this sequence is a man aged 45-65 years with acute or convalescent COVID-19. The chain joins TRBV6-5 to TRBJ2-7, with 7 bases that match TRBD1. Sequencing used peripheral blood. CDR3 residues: CASTPTGTYEQYF. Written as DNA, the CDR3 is TGTGCCAGCACCCCGACAGGGACCTACGAGCAGTACTTC.